This entry is about one T cell receptor beta chain. As yet, its antigen is unknown. This sample stems from a study of cytomegalovirus exposure and HLA in healthy donors. 60 Vbeta and 13 Jbeta primers were used in PCR. This table comes from immunoSEQ multiplex PCR, and its TCRdb copy is limited to in-frame clones, with some not included. The table shows about 160,000 clones, with 65% to 90% occurring only once. Although they were nominally healthy when sampled, donors likely had unrecorded immune exposures. The germline V gene has CDR1 SGHAT and CDR2 FQNNGV. V was shortened by 2 bases and J by 4 bases, with 3 bases between the two germline ends. This CDR3 spans 12 amino acids. Study-wide results and limits: TCR beta chains numbering 164 were designated cytomegalovirus-associated. Three CMV-associated chains were confirmed in vitro to be specific for CMV antigens. V- and J-gene trimming in TCR beta was tied to a missense DCLRE1C variant by an analysis performed later.

The receptor's source is a man aged 45-60 years in good health and CMV-seropositive. The chain is built from TRBV11-2 and TRBJ1-3; D is uncertain. Sequencing was performed on PBMCs. CDR3 DNA sequence: TGTGCCAGCAGCTTATTAGGAAACACCATATATTTT. Protein sequence: CASSLLGNTIYF. The variable domain in full, with the rest retrieved from reference TRBV11-2 and TRBJ1-3, is EAGVAQSPRYKIIEKRQSVAFWCNPISGHATLYWYQQILGQGPKLLIQFQNNGVVDDSQLPKDRFSAERLKGVDSTLKIQPAKLEDSAVYLCASSLLGNTIYFGEGSWLTVV.